The 2 T cell receptor beta chains in this list originate from one sample, sequenced in a study of identical twins. Using its own MiXCR run on the 5' RACE reads, TCRdb lists one record per CDR3 protein. The sample shows 550,000 to 700,000 distinct CDR3 sequences, less than 25% of them seen only once. These data also formed part of another study, on T cells expressing NK-cell markers.

The sequencing sample was made of PBMCs. The receptor set was obtained from a woman under 30 in good health.

This clonotype showed up many times. CDR3 nucleotides: TGTGCCAGCAGCTTAAATCGGGGGGCGTCGGGAGAGCAGTACTTC. The encoded protein is CASSLNRGASGEQYF. The chain uses TRBV7-8 and TRBJ2-7; D might be TRBD2 (7 bases). The length of the CDR3 is 15 residues. V was trimmed by 2 bases and J by 7 bases, leaving 18 bases between them. CDR1 and CDR2 from the germline V gene are SGHVS and FQNEAQ.

The chain is built from TRBV4-3 and TRBJ2-7; D is possibly TRBD1 (6 bases). CDR3 length: 14 residues. The germline V and J ends were trimmed by 3 bases and 1 base, with 10 bases remaining between them. Germline lookup yields CDR1 LGHNA and CDR2 YSLEER. Here the CDR3 DNA reads TGCGCCAGCAGCCAGCAGGACAGTTCCTACGAGCAGTACTTC. It encodes CASSQQDSSYEQYF.